Below are 10 T cell receptor beta chains sequenced from a single sample in a study of cytomegalovirus exposure and HLA in healthy donors. Primers: 60 Vbeta forward and 13 Jbeta reverse. Generated by immunoSEQ multiplex PCR, the TCRdb table keeps only in-frame clones and is missing some. The sample consists of roughly 120,000 clones, about 81% of them appearing once. Sequencing was done on a sample of PBMCs. The source is a woman in her twenties or thirties in good health and CMV-seronegative.

The V and J genes are TRBV7-3 and TRBJ2-1; unclear D gene. Germline CDR1 and CDR2: SGHTA and FQGTGA. V was shortened by 3 bases and J by 4 bases, with 7 bases between the two germline ends. The length of the CDR3 is 13 residues. CDR3: CASSFSLYNEQFF. The CDR3 DNA reads as TGTGCCAGCAGCTTTTCCCTGTACAATGAGCAGTTCTTC.

The chain has TRBV5-1 and TRBJ2-1; TRBD2 matches 7 bases. The CDR3 is made up of 16 amino acids. Trimming took 0 bases from V and 4 from J; bases not matched to a gene: 7. The V gene's germline CDR1 is SGHRS and CDR2 YFSETQ. The CDR3 DNA is TGCGCCAGCAGCTTGGCCGTCTCTAGCGGATACAATGAGCAGTTCTTC. Encoded protein: CASSLAVSSGYNEQFF.

The CDR3 DNA is TGCGCCAGCAGCTTGGGACTAGCGGGAGGGATAGATACGCAGTATTTT. This sequence encodes CASSLGLAGGIDTQYF. The chain is built from TRBV5-1 and TRBJ2-3; 14 bases fit TRBD2. J was trimmed by 5 bases and V by 0 bases; bases with no gene match: 2. The CDR3 extends over 16 amino acids. Germline V gene sequence: CDR1 SGHRS, CDR2 YFSETQ.

The genes are TRBV6-6 and TRBJ2-1, with 7 bases matching TRBD1. Trimming removed 5 bases from V and 3 bases from J; junction bases left unmatched: 4. Germline loops: CDR1 MNHNY, CDR2 SVGAGI (reference sequence). There are 14 residues in the CDR3. The CDR3 reads CASSPDRDYNEQFF. As DNA, the CDR3 is TGTGCCAGCAGTCCAGACAGGGACTACAATGAGCAGTTCTTC.

The chain recombines TRBV19 with TRBJ2-4, with a tentative D call TRBD1 (5 bases). V was pared by 2 bases and J by 12 bases, with 20 bases between. This CDR3 has 15 amino acids. Germline CDR1 is LNHDA and CDR2 is SQIVND (reference sequence). CDR3 DNA sequence: TGTGCCAGTAGTATACGAACAGTTCACACGCAGGGTCAGTACTTC. As protein: CASSIRTVHTQGQYF. The full variable domain, with the rest looked up from reference TRBV19 and TRBJ2-4, is DGGITQSPKYLFRKEGQNVTLSCEQNLNHDAMYWYRQDPGQGLRLIYYSQIVNDFQKGDIAEGYSVSREKKESFPLTVTSAQKNPTAFYLCASSIRTVHTQGQYFGAGTRLSVL.

This clone was found a few times. Other DNA variants within this sample encode the same CDR3. The rearrangement links TRBV29-1 to TRBJ2-5; TRBD2 agrees at 10 bases. J lost 4 bases, V lost 1 base, and 3 bases had no gene match. Germline V gene lookup returns CDR1 SQVTM and CDR2 ANQGSEA. The CDR3 has 14 residues. The CDR3 reads CSVEGASGGETQYF. The CDR3 coding sequence is TGCAGCGTTGAAGGGGCTAGCGGGGGAGAGACCCAGTACTTC.

The V and J genes are TRBV27 and TRBJ1-3, with D maybe TRBD1 (5 bases). V lost 6 bases to trimming and J lost 3 bases, with 9 bases between them. In germline, CDR1 is MNHEY, CDR2 SMNVEV (reference sequence). The CDR3 is 13 residues long. The CDR3 loop reads CASSRDYGNTIYF. In nucleotides, the CDR3 is TGTGCCAGCAGCCGGGACTATGGAAACACCATATATTTT.

The gene calls are TRBV20-1 and TRBJ1-4; D perhaps matches TRBD1 (5 bases). V was trimmed by 2 bases and J by 13 bases, leaving 11 bases between them. This CDR3 spans 11 amino acids. The V gene's germline CDR1 is DFQATT and CDR2 SNEGSKA (reference sequence). CDR3 bases: TGCAGTGCTAGATCGTCAGACAGACTGTTTTTT. Translating gives CSARSSDRLFF.

The J gene is TRBJ2-3, the V gene TRBV2, with 12 nucleotides matching TRBD2. Germline assignment: CDR1 SNHLY and CDR2 FYNNEI. Germline trimming cut 5 bases from V and 2 bases from J; bases unmatched to any gene: 11. The CDR3 is 18 residues long. The CDR3 bases are TGTGCCAGCAGTCTATCGACTAGCGGGGGCACTCTCACAGATACGCAGTATTTT. This sequence encodes CASSLSTSGGTLTDTQYF.

The rearrangement uses TRBV27 and TRBJ2-2; the D gene is possibly TRBD1 (5 bases). CDR3 size: 18 residues. CDR1 MNHEY and CDR2 SMNVEV come from the germline V gene (reference sequence). Trimming shortened V by 5 bases and J by 5 bases, and 24 bases separated the two germline ends. The CDR3 sequence is CASSPTPISGYSTGELFF. CDR3 nucleotides: TGTGCCAGCAGTCCTACGCCCATCTCAGGGTATTCAACCGGGGAGCTGTTTTTT.